The clone carrying this T cell receptor beta chain was seen many times. These data are taken from a study of kidney transplant recipient with SARS-CoV-2 infection. TCRdb called the reads again in MiXCR, with one record for every CDR3 protein. The sample shows approximately 250,000 distinct CDR3 sequences, 29% of them seen only once. V lost 5 bases to trimming and J lost 4 bases, with 23 bases between them. Germline CDR1 is MNHEY and CDR2 is SVGEGT. This CDR3 region has 17 residues. V gene TRBV6-2 or TRBV6-3 combines with J gene TRBJ1-2; D is uncertain. This specimen was a blood sample, taken at baseline and between days 110 and 120 from a kidney transplant recipient. This clonotype was obtained from a male patient in his 30s who had COVID-19 and was a kidney transplant recipient. Part of the T cells may come from the graft donor. CDR3 in DNA: TGTGCCAGCAGTACTGATAACTGCATCGGAAAGACCTATGGCTACACCTTC. It specifies CASSTDNCIGKTYGYTF.